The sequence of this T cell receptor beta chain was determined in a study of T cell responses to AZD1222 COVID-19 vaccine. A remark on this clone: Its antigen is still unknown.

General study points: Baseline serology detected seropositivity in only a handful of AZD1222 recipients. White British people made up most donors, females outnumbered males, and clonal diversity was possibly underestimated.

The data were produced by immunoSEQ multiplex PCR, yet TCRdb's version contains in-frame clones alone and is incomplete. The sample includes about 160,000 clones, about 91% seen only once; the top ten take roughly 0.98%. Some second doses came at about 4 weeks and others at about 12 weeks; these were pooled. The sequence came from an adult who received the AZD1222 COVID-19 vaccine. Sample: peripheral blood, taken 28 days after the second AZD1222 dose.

CDR3 sequence reads: CASRTPGGGGGYGYTF. DNA of the CDR3: TGTGCCAGCAGGACACCCGGCGGGGGGGGCGGCTATGGCTACACCTTC. The rearrangement uses TRBV2 and TRBJ1-2; D is perhaps TRBD1 (6 bases). V lost 6 bases, J lost 4 bases, and 21 bases lay in between. CDR3 length: 16 residues. Germline CDR1 and CDR2: SNHLY and FYNNEI. The full variable domain, completed using reference TRBV2 and TRBJ1-2, is EPEVTQTPSHQVTQMGQEVILRCVPISNHLYFYWYRQILGQKVEFLVSFYNNEISEKSEIFDDQFSVERPDGSNFTLKIRSTKLEDSAMYFCASRTPGGGGGYGYTFGSGTRLTVV.